These T cell receptor beta chains were read from a single sample in a study of CD8 T cells in ankylosing spondylitis. TCRdb used MiXCR to reprocess the 5' RACE reads, holding one entry per CDR3 protein. The table lists 220,000 or so distinct CDR3 sequences, around 20% of them singletons. Sequenced sample: blood, either unsorted or a sorted T cell fraction (not recorded which). All receptors come from a male donor with ankylosing spondylitis. Each CDR3 is given with its conserved first and last residue. Fields, in order: V gene, J gene, D gene, clone size, CDR3 DNA, CDR3 protein. The D gene is left open where the match is weak. Size is stated for part of the rows, as once, few or many counts, or as a class when the clone is expanded.

>TRBV2|TRBJ1-1|NA|few
TGTGCCAGCAGTGTACCCTCTTGGAACACTGAAGCTTTCTTT
CASSVPSWNTEAFF
>TRBV28|TRBJ2-1|NA|NA
TGTGCCAGCACCACCCGAGAACCCTACAATGAGCAGTTCTTC
CASTTREPYNEQFF
>TRBV27|TRBJ2-7|TRBD2|NA
TGTGCCAGCAGTTTCGGACTAGCGAGCTCCTACGAGCAGTACTTC
CASSFGLASSYEQYF
>TRBV7-2|TRBJ1-1|NA|many
TGTGCCAGCAGCTTAAACGCCGGGACTAACACTGAAGCTTTCTTT
CASSLNAGTNTEAFF
>TRBV24-1|TRBJ2-2|NA|NA
TGTGCCACCAAACCAACGGCAGTCGGGGAGCTGTTTTTT
CATKPTAVGELFF
>TRBV27|TRBJ1-4|NA|few
TGTGCCAGCAGCCAACAAGGGGTAGTTGATGAAAAACTGTTTTTT
CASSQQGVVDEKLFF
>TRBV29-1|TRBJ2-1|TRBD2|few
TGCAGCGTTGAAGTCGGGGGGATTACCTACAATGAGCAGTTCTTC
CSVEVGGITYNEQFF
>TRBV20-1|TRBJ2-1|TRBD2|few
TGCAGTGCTAGAGAGGTGGTAGCGGGCAATGAGCAGTTCTTC
CSAREVVAGNEQFF
>TRBV5-1|TRBJ2-7|NA|many
TGCGCCAGCAGCTTAGAGAGCTCCTACGAGCAGTACTTC
CASSLESSYEQYF
>TRBV4-1|TRBJ2-1|TRBD1|NA
TGCGCCAGCAGCCATTCACGGACAGGGAACAATGAGCAGTTCTTC
CASSHSRTGNNEQFF
>TRBV15|TRBJ2-1|TRBD1|NA
TGTGCCACCAGGGACAGGTTTTACAATGAGCAGTTCTTC
CATRDRFYNEQFF
>TRBV20-1|TRBJ1-1|NA|NA
TGCAGTGCTAGAGTGCCCGGCGAGGCTTTCTTT
CSARVPGEAFF
>TRBV5-1|TRBJ1-2|TRBD1|NA
TGCGCCAGCAGCTTGCCAGGGGGCGACTATGGCTACACCTTC
CASSLPGGDYGYTF
>TRBV29-1|TRBJ2-7|TRBD1|many
TGCAGCGTTGAAGATGGGACAGGCTCCTACGAGCAGTACTTC
CSVEDGTGSYEQYF
>TRBV11-2|TRBJ2-3|NA|few
TGTGCCAGCGCCTACATCTCGGATACGCAGTATTTT
CASAYISDTQYF
>TRBV20-1|TRBJ2-3|TRBD2|NA
TGCAGTGCTAGAGTTAGGACTAGCTTGGCAGATACGCAGTATTTT
CSARVRTSLADTQYF
>TRBV7-9|TRBJ2-7|NA|NA
TGTGCCAGCAGCTTGTCTACTAACAAATACGAGCAGTACTTC
CASSLSTNKYEQYF
>TRBV6-2/TRBV6-3|TRBJ2-7|NA|NA
TGTGCCAGCAGTTACGTGTTCCCGACGGGGGAGCAGTACTTC
CASSYVFPTGEQYF
>TRBV27|TRBJ2-1|NA|NA
TGTGCCAGCAGTTTAACGGGGTTCAATGAGCAGTTCTTC
CASSLTGFNEQFF
>TRBV6-5|TRBJ2-1|TRBD2|NA
TGTGCCAGCAGTTACTCGGGACTAGCGGGCTACAATGAGCAGTTCTTC
CASSYSGLAGYNEQFF
>TRBV15|TRBJ2-6|TRBD1|few
TGTGCCACCAGCAGGCCCCTGGACAGGGTTTCTGGGGCCAACGTCCTGACTTTC
CATSRPLDRVSGANVLTF
>TRBV7-8|TRBJ2-3|NA|few
TGTGCCAGCAGCTTTAGCTCTAGCACAGATACGCAGTATTTT
CASSFSSSTDTQYF